The entry below describes one T cell receptor (beta chain). Its specificity is unknown. This sample is drawn from a study of response to subunit inactivated influenza vaccine. From the RT-PCR reads, TCRdb called clonotypes with MiXCR, one entry per CDR3 protein. In the table there are 530,000 or so distinct CDR3 sequences, 25% of which are singletons. Study-level findings and limits: After each seasonal influenza vaccination, few new T cells are recruited, the authors suggested.

This receptor was identified in a man in his forties or fifties who received an inactivated influenza vaccine. Material: CD4+ T cells sorted from PBMCs, obtained 4 to 6 days after vaccination.

In DNA, the CDR3 is TGCGCCAGCAGCCAAGAGATCGCGATCGGGGCCAAAAACATTCAGTACTTC. Translated: CASSQEIAIGAKNIQYF. This sequence joins TRBV4-3 and TRBJ2-4; D gene ambiguous. V dropped 0 bases and J dropped 1 base, with 13 bases sitting between them. The CDR3 length is 17 residues. The germline V gene has CDR1 LGHNA and CDR2 YSLEER.